Described below is a single T cell receptor beta chain sequence and its context. What it binds is not known. The CDR3 sequence is 15 residues long. Germline V gene data show CDR1 as SGHTA and CDR2 as FQGNSA. Total RNA was extracted at no less than 5 micrograms per sample. This specimen comes from a study of blood T cells in healthy people across ages. Using a J-beta primer mix together with a sample-barcoded 5' primer, a second PCR was run for 7 to 11 cycles. Template switching added a 12-random-nucleotide identifier to every cDNA molecule. Each CDR3 protein gets one entry after TCRdb re-called the 5' RACE reads with MiXCR. The table includes 800,000 to 900,000 distinct CDR3 sequences, about 62% detected once. Study results and limitations: It was found that TCR beta diversity correlated strongly with the percentage of naive T cells. It was the long-lived donors that had more naive CD4+ cells and higher diversity than aged donors.

The specimen was blood. The clonotype originates from a man aged 30 to 39 in good health. The chain has TRBV7-2 and TRBJ2-4; D is unresolved. The J call may be incorrect, as the DNA end agrees better with TRBJ2-5. The CDR3 here is CASSSQVGRQETQYF. DNA for the CDR3: TGTGCCAGCAGCTCGCAAGTGGGCCGGCAAGAGACCCAGTACTTC.